What follows is one T cell receptor (beta chain) and its context. The ends were cut back, 6 bases at V and 3 bases at J, with 18 bases in the middle. CDR3 size: 16 residues. Germline V gene data show CDR1 as SNHLY and CDR2 as FYNNEI. Clones were sequenced by immunoSEQ multiplex PCR, and TCRdb holds only the in-frame ones, with some missing. Found here are some 47,000 clones, roughly 86% of them singletons; the top ten hold 2% to 2.5%. The sample originates from a study of blood T cell repertoires in COVID-19. This TCR derives from a woman aged 55-69 years with acute or convalescent COVID-19. V usage is TRBV2 and J usage is TRBJ1-5, with D possibly TRBD1 on 6 matching bases. The sample was peripheral blood. The CDR3 coding sequence is TGTGCCAGCAGAGAGAGTGGTACAGGGTACAATCAGCCCCAGCATTTT. Its translation is CASRESGTGYNQPQHF.